This T cell receptor (beta chain) emerged from a study of OX40 agonist ivuxolimab in advanced cancers. Study-wide background: Ivuxolimab, an antibody acting as an agonist of OX40 (CD134), was used to treat patients. Partial responses were observed in three patients, of whom one had hepatocellular carcinoma and two had cutaneous melanoma. Study findings and constraints: Clonal expansion among partial responders at 0.1-3.0 mg/kg ranked near the lowest.

The assay was immunoSEQ multiplex PCR, and TCRdb's table has in-frame clones only and misses some. The data contain tens of thousands of clones, approximately 90% of them singletons. CDR1 and CDR2 from the germline V gene are KGHSH and LQKENI. Between the trimmed V and J ends, which lost 0 bases and 4 bases, there was a span of 12 bases. There are 15 residues in the CDR3. On this clone: No antigen is known for it.

This specimen was CD4+ or CD8+ T cells sorted from blood, taken in a trial of the OX40 agonist ivuxolimab. The chain employs TRBV18 and TRBJ1-2; a possible D gene is TRBD1 (6 bases). The sequence was collected from an adult with an advanced solid tumor such as melanoma, head and neck, liver or kidney cancer. The CDR3 protein is CASSPPGAEGYGYTF. CDR3 DNA sequence: TGTGCCAGCTCACCACCGGGGGCAGAGGGCTATGGCTACACCTTC.